The count of the clone carrying this T cell receptor (beta chain) is one. The germline V and J ends were trimmed by 5 bases and 6 bases, with 15 bases remaining between them. This CDR3 is 14 amino acids long. Germline V gene sequence: CDR1 PRHDT, CDR2 FYEKMQ (reference sequence). The method was immunoSEQ multiplex PCR; TCRdb's version includes in-frame clones alone and lacks a portion of them. The data show around 280,000 clones, with around four fifths seen just once and approximately 3.8% held by the top ten. The data derive from a study of blood T cell repertoires in COVID-19. About the study: The samples span acute and convalescent COVID-19 from the United States, Italy and Spain. From T cells, B-cell-depleted T cells, or PBMCs came the material, which was cDNA or gDNA.

The V and J genes are TRBV13 and TRBJ2-3; D is ambiguous. Sequenced material: peripheral blood. This clonotype was obtained from a woman aged 45-65 years with active or convalescent COVID-19. CDR3 DNA: TGTGCCAGCAGCCCTAGGCCCTCACCGGATACGCAGTATTTT. As protein: CASSPRPSPDTQYF.